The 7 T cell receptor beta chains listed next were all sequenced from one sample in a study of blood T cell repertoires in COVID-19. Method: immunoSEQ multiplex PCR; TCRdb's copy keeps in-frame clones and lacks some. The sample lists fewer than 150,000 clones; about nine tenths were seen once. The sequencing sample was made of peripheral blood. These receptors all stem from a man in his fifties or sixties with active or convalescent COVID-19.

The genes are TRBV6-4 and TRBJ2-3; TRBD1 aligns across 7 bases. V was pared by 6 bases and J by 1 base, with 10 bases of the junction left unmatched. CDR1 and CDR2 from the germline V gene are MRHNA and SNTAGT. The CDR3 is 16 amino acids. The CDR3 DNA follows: TGTGCCAGCAGCCGGACAGGCGAACCAGGCACAGATACGCAGTATTTT. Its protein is CASSRTGEPGTDTQYF.

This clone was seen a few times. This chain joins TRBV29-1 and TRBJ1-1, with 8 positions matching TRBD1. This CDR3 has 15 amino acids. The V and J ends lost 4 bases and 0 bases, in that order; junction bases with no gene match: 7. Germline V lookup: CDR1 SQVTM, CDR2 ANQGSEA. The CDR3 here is CSVVGRGQVNTEAFF. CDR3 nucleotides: TGCAGCGTTGTCGGCAGGGGGCAGGTGAACACTGAAGCTTTCTTT.

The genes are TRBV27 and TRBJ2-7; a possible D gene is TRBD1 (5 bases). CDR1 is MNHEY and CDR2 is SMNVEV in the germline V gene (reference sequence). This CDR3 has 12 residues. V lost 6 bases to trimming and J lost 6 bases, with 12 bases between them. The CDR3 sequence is CASRFRTGEQYF. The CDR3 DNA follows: TGTGCCAGCAGGTTTCGTACAGGCGAGCAGTACTTC.

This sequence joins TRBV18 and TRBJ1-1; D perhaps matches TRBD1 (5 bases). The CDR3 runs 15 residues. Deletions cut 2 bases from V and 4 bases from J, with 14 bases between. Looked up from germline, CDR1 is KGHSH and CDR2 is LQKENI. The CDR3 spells CASSPGGGEATEAFF. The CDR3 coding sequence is TGTGCCAGCTCACCAGGGGGAGGGGAGGCCACTGAAGCTTTCTTT.

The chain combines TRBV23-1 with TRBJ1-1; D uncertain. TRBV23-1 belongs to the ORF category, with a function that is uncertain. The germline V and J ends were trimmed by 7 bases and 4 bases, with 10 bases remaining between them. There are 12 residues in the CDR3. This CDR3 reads CASTSGSTEAFF. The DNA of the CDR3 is TGCGCCAGCACTTCGGGATCCACTGAAGCTTTCTTT.

CDR3 DNA sequence: TGCGCCAGCAGCACCGGGACAGGGAGCACTGAAGCTTTCTTT. Amino acid sequence: CASSTGTGSTEAFF. The V and J genes are TRBV10-1 and TRBJ1-1, with 9 bases aligning to TRBD1. Germline V gives CDR1 WNHNN, CDR2 SYGVQD (reference sequence). V dropped 6 bases and J dropped 4; count of bases not matched to a gene: 6. This CDR3 spans 14 amino acids.

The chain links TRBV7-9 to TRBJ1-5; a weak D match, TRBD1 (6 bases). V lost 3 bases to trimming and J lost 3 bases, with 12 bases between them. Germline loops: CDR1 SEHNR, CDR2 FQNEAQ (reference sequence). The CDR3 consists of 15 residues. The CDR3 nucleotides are TGTGCCAGCAGCTTCGACAGGTCCTTCAATCAGCCCCAGCATTTT. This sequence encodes CASSFDRSFNQPQHF.